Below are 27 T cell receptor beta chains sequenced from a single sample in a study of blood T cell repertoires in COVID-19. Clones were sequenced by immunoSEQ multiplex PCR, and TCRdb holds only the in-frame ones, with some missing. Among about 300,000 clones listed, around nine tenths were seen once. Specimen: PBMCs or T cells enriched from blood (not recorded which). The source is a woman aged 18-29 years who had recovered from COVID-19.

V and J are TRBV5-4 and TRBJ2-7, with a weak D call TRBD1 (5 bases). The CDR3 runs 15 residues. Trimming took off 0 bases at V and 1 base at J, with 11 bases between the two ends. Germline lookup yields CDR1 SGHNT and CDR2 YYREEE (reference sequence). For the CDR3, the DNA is TGTGCCAGCAGCTTGGCCGCGACAGTATCCTACGAGCAGTACTTC. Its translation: CASSLAATVSYEQYF.

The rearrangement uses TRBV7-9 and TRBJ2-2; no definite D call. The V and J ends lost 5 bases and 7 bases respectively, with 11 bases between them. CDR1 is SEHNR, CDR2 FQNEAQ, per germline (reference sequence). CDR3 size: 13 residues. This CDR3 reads CASSAYPGGELFF. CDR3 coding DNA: TGTGCCAGCAGCGCCTACCCAGGCGGGGAGCTGTTTTTT.

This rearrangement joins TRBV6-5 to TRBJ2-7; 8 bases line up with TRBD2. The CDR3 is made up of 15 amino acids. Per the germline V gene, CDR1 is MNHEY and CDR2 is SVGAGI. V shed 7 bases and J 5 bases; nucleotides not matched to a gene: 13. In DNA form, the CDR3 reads TGTGCCAGCAACCTACCCCGGGGGGGCACCAACGAGCAGTACTTC. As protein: CASNLPRGGTNEQYF.

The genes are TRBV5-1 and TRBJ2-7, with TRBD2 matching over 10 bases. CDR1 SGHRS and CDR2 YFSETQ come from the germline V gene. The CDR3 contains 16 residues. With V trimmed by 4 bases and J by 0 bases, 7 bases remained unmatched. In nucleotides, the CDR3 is TGCGCCAGCAGCACGCAGACTAGCGGGTCCTCCTACGAGCAGTACTTC. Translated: CASSTQTSGSSYEQYF.

CDR3 sequence (DNA): TGCGCCAGCAGCCAAGAGAGGGACATTGGCTACACCTTC. This translates into CASSQERDIGYTF. The rearrangement joins TRBV4-3 to TRBJ1-2, with D possibly being TRBD1 (6 bases). Germline V gene sequence: CDR1 LGHNA, CDR2 YSLEER. The CDR3 contains 13 residues. V lost 0 bases, J lost 7 bases, and 9 bases lay in between.

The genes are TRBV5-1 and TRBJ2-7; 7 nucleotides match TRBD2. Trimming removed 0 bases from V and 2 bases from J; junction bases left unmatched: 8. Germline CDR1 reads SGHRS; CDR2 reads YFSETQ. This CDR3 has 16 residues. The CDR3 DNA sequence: TGCGCCAGCAGCTTGGCCAGTAGCGGGCCTACCTACGAGCAGTACTTC. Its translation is CASSLASSGPTYEQYF.

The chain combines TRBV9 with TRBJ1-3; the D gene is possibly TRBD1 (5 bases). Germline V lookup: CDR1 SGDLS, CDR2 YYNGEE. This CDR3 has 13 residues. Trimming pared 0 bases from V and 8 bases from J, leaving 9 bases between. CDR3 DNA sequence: TGTGCCAGCAGCGTAGGTGGGGCAGACACCATATATTTT. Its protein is CASSVGGADTIYF. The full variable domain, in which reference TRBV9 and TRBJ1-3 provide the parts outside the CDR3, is DSGVTQTPKHLITATGQRVTLRCSPRSGDLSVYWYQQSLDQGLQFLIQYYNGEERAKGNILERFSAQQFPDLHSELNLSSLELGDSALYFCASSVGGADTIYFGEGSWLTVV.

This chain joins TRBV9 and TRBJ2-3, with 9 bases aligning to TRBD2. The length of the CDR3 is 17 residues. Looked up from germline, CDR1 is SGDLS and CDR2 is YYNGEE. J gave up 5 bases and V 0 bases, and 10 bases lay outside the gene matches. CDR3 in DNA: TGTGCCAGCAGCGTAGTTGGCGGGAGGGCCCCCGGAGATACGCAGTATTTT. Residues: CASSVVGGRAPGDTQYF.

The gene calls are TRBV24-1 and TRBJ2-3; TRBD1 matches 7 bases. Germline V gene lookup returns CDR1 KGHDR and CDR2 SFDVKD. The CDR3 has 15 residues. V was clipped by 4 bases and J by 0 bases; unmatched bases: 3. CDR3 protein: CATSESQGSTDTQYF. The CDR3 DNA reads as TGTGCCACCAGTGAATCACAGGGGAGCACAGATACGCAGTATTTT.

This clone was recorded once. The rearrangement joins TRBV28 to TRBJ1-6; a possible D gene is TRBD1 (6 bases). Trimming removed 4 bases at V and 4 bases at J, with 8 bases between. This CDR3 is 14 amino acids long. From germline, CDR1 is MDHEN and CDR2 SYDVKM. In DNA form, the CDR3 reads TGTGCCAGCAGTTACAGGGCTTATAATTCACCCCTCCACTTT. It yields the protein CASSYRAYNSPLHF.

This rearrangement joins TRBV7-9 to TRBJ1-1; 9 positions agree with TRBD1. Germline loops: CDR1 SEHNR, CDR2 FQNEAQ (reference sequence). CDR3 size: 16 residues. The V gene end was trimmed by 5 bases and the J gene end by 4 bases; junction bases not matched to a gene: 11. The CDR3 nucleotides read TGTGCCAGCAGCCTGTCAAGGGGACAGGGACCCACTGAAGCTTTCTTT. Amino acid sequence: CASSLSRGQGPTEAFF. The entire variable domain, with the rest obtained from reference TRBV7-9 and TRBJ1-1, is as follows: DTGVSQNPRHKITKRGQNVTFRCDPISEHNRLYWYRQTLGQGPEFLTYFQNEAQLEKSRLLSDRFSAERPKGSFSTLEIQRTEQGDSAMYLCASSLSRGQGPTEAFFGQGTRLTVV.

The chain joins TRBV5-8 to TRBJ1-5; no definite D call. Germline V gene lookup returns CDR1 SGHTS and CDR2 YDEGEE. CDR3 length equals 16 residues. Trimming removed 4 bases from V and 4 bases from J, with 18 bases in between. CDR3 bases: TGTGCCAGCAGCCAGGTTTGGTCGAGGAGGAATCAGCCCCAGCATTTT. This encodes CASSQVWSRRNQPQHF.

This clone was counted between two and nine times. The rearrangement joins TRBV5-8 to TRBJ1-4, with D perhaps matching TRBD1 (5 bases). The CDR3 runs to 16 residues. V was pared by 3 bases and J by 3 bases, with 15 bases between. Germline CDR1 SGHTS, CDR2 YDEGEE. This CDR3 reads CASSWASRGSNEKLFF. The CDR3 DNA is TGTGCCAGCAGCTGGGCATCAAGGGGTTCTAATGAAAAACTGTTTTTT.

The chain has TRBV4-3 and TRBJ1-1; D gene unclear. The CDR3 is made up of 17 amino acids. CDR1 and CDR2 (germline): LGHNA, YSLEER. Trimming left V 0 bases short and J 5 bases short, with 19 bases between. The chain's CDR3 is CASSQERSADLWTEAFF. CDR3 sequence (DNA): TGCGCCAGCAGCCAAGAAAGGTCAGCGGACCTCTGGACTGAAGCTTTCTTT.

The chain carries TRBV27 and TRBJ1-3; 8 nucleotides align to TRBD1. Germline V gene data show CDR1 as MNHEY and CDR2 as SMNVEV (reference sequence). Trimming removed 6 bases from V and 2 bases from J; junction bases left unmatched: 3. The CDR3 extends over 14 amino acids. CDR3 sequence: CASSLTGAGNTIYF. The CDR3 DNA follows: TGTGCCAGCAGCCTGACAGGGGCTGGAAACACCATATATTTT.

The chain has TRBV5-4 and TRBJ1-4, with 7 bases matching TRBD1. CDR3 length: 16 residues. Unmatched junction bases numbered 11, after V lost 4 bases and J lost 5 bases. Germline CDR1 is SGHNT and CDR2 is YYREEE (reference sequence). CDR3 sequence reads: CASSPRPGQSNEKLFF. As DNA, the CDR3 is TGTGCCAGCAGCCCCAGGCCGGGACAGTCCAATGAAAAACTGTTTTTT.

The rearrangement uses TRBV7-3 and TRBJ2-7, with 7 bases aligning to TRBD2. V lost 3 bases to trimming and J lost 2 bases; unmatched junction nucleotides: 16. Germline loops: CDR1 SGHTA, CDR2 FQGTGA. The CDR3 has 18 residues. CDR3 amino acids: CASSFKSPGRGCTYEQYF. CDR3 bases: TGTGCCAGCAGCTTTAAGTCGCCTGGGAGGGGATGTACCTACGAGCAGTACTTC.

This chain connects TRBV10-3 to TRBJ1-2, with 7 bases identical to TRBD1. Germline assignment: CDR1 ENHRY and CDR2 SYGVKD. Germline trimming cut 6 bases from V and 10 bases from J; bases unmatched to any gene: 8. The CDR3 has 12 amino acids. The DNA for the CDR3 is TGTGCCATCAGCGGGACAGCGTTTTACTACACCTTC. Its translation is CAISGTAFYYTF.

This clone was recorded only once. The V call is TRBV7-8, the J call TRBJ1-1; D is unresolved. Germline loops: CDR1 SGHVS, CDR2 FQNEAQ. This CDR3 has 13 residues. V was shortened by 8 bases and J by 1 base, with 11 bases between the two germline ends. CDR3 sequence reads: CASGRRENTEAFF. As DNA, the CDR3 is TGTGCCAGCGGAAGACGGGAGAACACTGAAGCTTTCTTT.

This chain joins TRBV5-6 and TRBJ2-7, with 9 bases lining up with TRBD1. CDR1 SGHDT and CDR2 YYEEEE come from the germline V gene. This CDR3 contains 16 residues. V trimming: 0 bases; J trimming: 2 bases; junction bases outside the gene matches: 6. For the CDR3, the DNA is TGTGCCAGCAGCTTGGGGGACAGGGATATTCCCTACGAGCAGTACTTC. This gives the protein CASSLGDRDIPYEQYF. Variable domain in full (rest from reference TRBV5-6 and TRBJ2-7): DAGVTQSPTHLIKTRGQQVTLRCSPKSGHDTVSWYQQALGQGPQFIFQYYEEEERQRGNFPDRFSGHQFPNYSSELNVNALLLGDSALYLCASSLGDRDIPYEQYFGPGTRLTVT.

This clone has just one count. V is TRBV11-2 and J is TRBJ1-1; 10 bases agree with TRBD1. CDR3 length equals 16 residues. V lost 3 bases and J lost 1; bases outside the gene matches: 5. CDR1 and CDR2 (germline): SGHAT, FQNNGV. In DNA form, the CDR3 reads TGTGCCAGCAGCTTTCGACAGGGGGCTAAGAACACTGAAGCTTTCTTT. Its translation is CASSFRQGAKNTEAFF.

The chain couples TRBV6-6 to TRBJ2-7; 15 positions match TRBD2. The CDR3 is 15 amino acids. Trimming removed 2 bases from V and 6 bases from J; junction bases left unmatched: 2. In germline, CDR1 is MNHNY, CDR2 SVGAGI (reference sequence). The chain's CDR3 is CASSYGLAGGPEQYF. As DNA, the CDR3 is TGTGCCAGCAGTTACGGACTAGCGGGGGGGCCCGAGCAGTACTTC.

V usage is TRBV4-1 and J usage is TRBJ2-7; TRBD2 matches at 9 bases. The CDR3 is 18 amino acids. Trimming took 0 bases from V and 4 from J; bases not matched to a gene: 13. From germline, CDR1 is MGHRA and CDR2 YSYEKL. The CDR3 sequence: CASSQETTREGLKYEQYF. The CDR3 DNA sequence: TGCGCCAGCAGCCAAGAAACTACGCGGGAGGGCCTAAAGTACGAGCAGTACTTC.

The CDR3, as DNA: TGCAGCGTTGAAGGGCGGGGAGTCGGCACAGATACGCAGTATTTT. This sequence encodes CSVEGRGVGTDTQYF. The chain employs TRBV29-1 and TRBJ2-3; possible D gene TRBD2, 6 bases. Germline assignment: CDR1 SQVTM and CDR2 ANQGSEA. CDR3 length: 15 amino acids. V shed 1 base and J shed 1 base, with 12 bases lying between them.

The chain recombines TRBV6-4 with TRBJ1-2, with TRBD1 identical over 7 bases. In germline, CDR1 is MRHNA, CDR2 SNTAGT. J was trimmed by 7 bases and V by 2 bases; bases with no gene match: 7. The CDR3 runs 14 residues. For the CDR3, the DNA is TGTGCCAGCAGTGACAGATCGGCAGGGGGTGGCTACACCTTC. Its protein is CASSDRSAGGGYTF.

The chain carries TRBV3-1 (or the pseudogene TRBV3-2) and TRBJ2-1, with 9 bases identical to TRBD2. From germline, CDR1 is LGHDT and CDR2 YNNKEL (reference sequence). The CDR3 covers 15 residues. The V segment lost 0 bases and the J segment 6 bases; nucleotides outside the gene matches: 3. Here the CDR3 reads CASSQDEGLANEQFF. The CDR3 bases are TGTGCCAGCAGCCAAGACGAGGGACTAGCCAATGAGCAGTTCTTC.

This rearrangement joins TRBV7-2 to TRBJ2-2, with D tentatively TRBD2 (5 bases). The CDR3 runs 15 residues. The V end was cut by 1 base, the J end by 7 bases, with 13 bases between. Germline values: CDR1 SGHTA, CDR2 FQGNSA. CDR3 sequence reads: CASSLGSGISGELFF. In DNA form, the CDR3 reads TGTGCCAGCAGCTTAGGATCGGGGATTAGCGGGGAGCTGTTTTTT.